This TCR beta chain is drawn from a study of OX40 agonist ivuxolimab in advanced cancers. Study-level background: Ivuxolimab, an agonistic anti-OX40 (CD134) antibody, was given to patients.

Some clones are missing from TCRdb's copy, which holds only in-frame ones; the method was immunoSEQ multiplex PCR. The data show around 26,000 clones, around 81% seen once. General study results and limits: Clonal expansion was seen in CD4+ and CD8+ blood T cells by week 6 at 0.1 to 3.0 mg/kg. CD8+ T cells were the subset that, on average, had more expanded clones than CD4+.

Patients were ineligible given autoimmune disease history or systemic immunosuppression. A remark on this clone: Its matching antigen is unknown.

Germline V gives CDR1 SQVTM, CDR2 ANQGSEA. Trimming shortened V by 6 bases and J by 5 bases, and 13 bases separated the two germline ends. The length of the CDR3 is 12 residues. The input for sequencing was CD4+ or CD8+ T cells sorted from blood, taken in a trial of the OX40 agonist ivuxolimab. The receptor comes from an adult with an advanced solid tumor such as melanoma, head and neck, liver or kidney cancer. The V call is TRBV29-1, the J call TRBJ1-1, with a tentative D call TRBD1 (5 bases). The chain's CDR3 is CSVATVMTEAFF. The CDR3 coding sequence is TGCAGCGTCGCGACAGTGATGACTGAAGCTTTCTTT.